The next 30 T cell receptor beta chains were all read from a single sample in a study of T cells in Graves' hyperthyroidism and ophthalmopathy. RNA transcripts yielded amplified TCR beta CDR3 regions. HTBI primers drove first-round RT-PCR of the TCR CDR3. TCRdb reprocessed the multiplex PCR reads via MiXCR and lists one record per CDR3 protein. Counted here are roughly 650,000 distinct CDR3 sequences, more than 15% occurring once; the ten biggest clones make up less than 3.5%. Sequencing was performed on blood. The receptors come from a woman in her thirties or forties with Graves' ophthalmopathy.

V is TRBV4-2 and J is TRBJ2-7, with 7 bases that match TRBD1. Germline V gene sequence: CDR1 LGHNA, CDR2 YNFKEQ. This CDR3 is 16 amino acids long. The junction had 9 bases not matched to a gene; V was cut back by 0 bases and J by 4 bases. The chain's CDR3 is CASSQDPQGMVYEQYF. The CDR3 DNA reads TGTGCCAGCAGCCAAGATCCACAGGGGATGGTGTACGAGCAGTACTTC.

Many counts were recorded for this clonotype. CDR3 loop: CASSQTGGDHEQYF. In DNA, the CDR3 is TGTGCCAGCAGTCAGACAGGGGGGGACCACGAGCAGTACTTC. This chain joins TRBV12-3 or TRBV12-4 and TRBJ2-7; 9 bases agree with TRBD1. The ends lost 5 bases at V and 5 bases at J; junction bases unmatched: 7. CDR3 length: 14 residues.

This clonotype was seen many times. The rearrangement links TRBV3-1 to TRBJ2-3; no firm D call. The germline V gene encodes CDR1 LGHDT and CDR2 YNNKEL (reference sequence). The V gene lost 0 bases and the J gene lost 4 bases, with 8 bases spanning the gap. The CDR3 consists of 14 residues. CDR3 nucleotides: TGTGCCAGCAGCCAAGAATTCTCTCCAGATACGCAGTATTTT. Translating gives CASSQEFSPDTQYF.

This clonotype was seen repeatedly, ten times or more. The rearrangement joins TRBV11-2 to TRBJ2-6, with D uncertain. CDR1 and CDR2 from the germline V gene are SGHAT and FQNNGV. The CDR3 loop spans 18 amino acids. V dropped 2 bases and J dropped 0 bases, with 14 bases sitting between them. CDR3 bases: TGTGCCAGCAGCTTAAACCCAAGCAGTCTCTCTGGGGCCAACGTCCTGACTTTC. Protein product: CASSLNPSSLSGANVLTF.

In this sample, this clonotype turned up many times. The rearrangement joins TRBV18 to TRBJ2-1; D not certain. The CDR3 covers 14 residues. V lost 2 bases and J lost 5, with 10 bases in between. The V gene's germline CDR1 is KGHSH and CDR2 LQKENI. CDR3 coding DNA: TGTGCCAGCTCACCAAGTAAAGGTAACAATGAGCAGTTCTTC. Encoded protein: CASSPSKGNNEQFF.

This clonotype was picked up many times. The chain uses TRBV3-1 and TRBJ2-7, with 10 nucleotides matching TRBD2. The CDR3 covers 15 residues. Per germline, CDR1 LGHDT and CDR2 YNNKEL (reference sequence). V trimming: 5 bases; J trimming: 6 bases; junction bases outside the gene matches: 10. CDR3 DNA: TGTGCCAGCAGCTCGGCTAGCGGGAGTGTGGGCGAGCAGTACTTC. Protein: CASSSASGSVGEQYF.

This clonotype appeared many times. This chain connects TRBV6-1 to TRBJ1-5; D is ambiguous. Trimming left V 0 bases short and J 10 bases short, with 7 bases between. This CDR3 spans 12 amino acids. CDR1 is MNHNS and CDR2 is SASEGT in the germline V gene. This chain's CDR3 is CASSEAASPQHF. The CDR3, as DNA: TGTGCCAGCAGTGAAGCGGCAAGCCCCCAGCATTTT.

The chain joins TRBV28 to TRBJ1-6, with D perhaps matching TRBD1 (5 bases). This CDR3 contains 14 residues. Germline V lookup: CDR1 MDHEN, CDR2 SYDVKM. V dropped 4 bases and J dropped 5 bases, with 9 bases sitting between them. The CDR3 reads CASSSVGDNSPLHF. In nucleotides, the CDR3 is TGTGCCAGCAGTTCGGTGGGGGATAATTCACCCCTCCACTTT.

This clonotype was observed a handful of times. The chain has TRBV19 and TRBJ2-5; D gene ambiguous. Trimming left V 3 bases short and J 1 base short, with 6 bases between. CDR3 length equals 13 residues. CDR1 LNHDA and CDR2 SQIVND come from the germline V gene (reference sequence). The CDR3 region is CASSMSSQETQYF. The CDR3 DNA reads TGTGCCAGTAGTATGTCCAGCCAAGAGACCCAGTACTTC.

This clonotype was detected only a few times. This sequence joins TRBV5-8 and TRBJ1-5; D unresolved. V gave up 4 bases and J gave up 0 bases, with 8 bases separating them. The germline CDR1 and CDR2 sequences are SGHTS and YDEGEE. This CDR3 contains 14 residues. The CDR3 loop reads CASSLLNSNQPQHF. The CDR3 nucleotides are TGTGCCAGCAGCCTTTTAAATAGCAATCAGCCCCAGCATTTT.

There are many counts of this clonotype. The chain carries TRBV6-2 or TRBV6-3 and TRBJ2-1, with 9 bases aligning to TRBD2. Germline CDR1 MNHEY, CDR2 SVGEGT. V gave up 6 bases and J gave up 5 bases; unmatched junction bases: 2. The CDR3 length is 13 residues. The CDR3 DNA sequence: TGTGCCAGCAGGGGACTAGCTAACAATGAGCAGTTCTTC. Encoded protein: CASRGLANNEQFF.

This clonotype showed up many times. The rearrangement links TRBV7-3 to TRBJ2-2, with D unresolved. Germline V gene sequence: CDR1 SGHTA, CDR2 FQGTGA. The CDR3 contains 14 residues. Trimming shortened V by 5 bases and J by 3 bases, and 10 bases separated the two germline ends. The CDR3 sequence is CASSLTRDTGELFF. CDR3 sequence (DNA): TGTGCCAGCAGCCTCACCCGGGACACCGGGGAGCTGTTTTTT. The whole variable domain, filled in from reference TRBV7-3 and TRBJ2-2, reads GAGVSQTPSNKVTEKGKYVELRCDPISGHTALYWYRQSLGQGPEFLIYFQGTGAADDSGLPNDRFFAVRPEGSVSTLKIQRTERGDSAVYLCASSLTRDTGELFFGEGSRLTVL.

The chain links TRBV19 to TRBJ1-5; 12 nucleotides match TRBD1. The CDR3 runs 17 residues. V shed 4 bases and J 7 bases; nucleotides not matched to a gene: 11. Germline-derived CDR1 and CDR2 are LNHDA and SQIVND (reference sequence). Here the CDR3 reads CASSTDPGQGAGQPQHF. The CDR3, as DNA: TGTGCCAGTAGTACCGACCCGGGACAGGGGGCAGGGCAGCCCCAGCATTTT.

This clonotype showed up many times. The J gene is TRBJ2-5, the V gene TRBV12-3 or TRBV12-4; weak D call: TRBD2 (5 bases). The germline V and J ends were trimmed by 3 bases and 5 bases, with 16 bases remaining between them. The CDR3 has 15 residues. For the CDR3, the DNA is TGTGCCAGCAGTTTGTTCCTCGGGGTCCGGGAGACCCAGTACTTC. Translated, it gives CASSLFLGVRETQYF.

This chain connects TRBV7-2 to TRBJ2-4; D is possibly TRBD2 (7 bases). Per germline, CDR1 SGHTA and CDR2 FQGNSA. The V and J ends lost 1 base and 6 bases respectively, with 10 bases between them. The CDR3 is made up of 14 amino acids. In DNA form, the CDR3 reads TGTGCCAGCAGCTTAGGGGGGGGGCTAAACATTCAGTACTTC. It yields the protein CASSLGGGLNIQYF.

The chain carries TRBV24-1 and TRBJ1-1; TRBD1 is a possible D gene (6 bases). The germline gives CDR1 KGHDR, CDR2 SFDVKD. V lost 1 base and J lost 4, with 12 bases in between. The CDR3 totals 15 residues. CDR3: CATSDFDYRVTEAFF. In nucleotides, the CDR3 is TGTGCCACCAGTGATTTTGATTACAGGGTCACTGAAGCTTTCTTT.

This clonotype has only a few counts. This chain uses TRBV6-5 with TRBJ1-1, with TRBD1 as a possible D gene (5 bases). Germline V gene lookup returns CDR1 MNHEY and CDR2 SVGAGI. This CDR3 is 14 amino acids long. V was cut by 0 bases and J by 4 bases, with 9 bases left in between. DNA of the CDR3: TGTGCCAGCAGTTACTCGGGAGGGACCACTGAAGCTTTCTTT. Translation gives CASSYSGGTTEAFF.

This chain uses TRBV4-1 with TRBJ2-7, with D tentatively TRBD1 (5 bases). Germline CDR1 MGHRA, CDR2 YSYEKL. The V gene lost 2 bases and the J gene lost 0 bases, with 11 bases spanning the gap. The CDR3 contains 15 residues. CDR3 coding DNA: TGCGCCAGCAGCCAACGACAGTTAAGCTCCTACGAGCAGTACTTC. Translated, it gives CASSQRQLSSYEQYF.

V gene TRBV19 combines with J gene TRBJ2-2; 11 bases are a match to TRBD1. With V trimmed by 6 bases and J by 5 bases, 5 bases remained unmatched. The germline CDR1 and CDR2 sequences are LNHDA and SQIVND (reference sequence). The CDR3 runs 15 residues. The CDR3 DNA reads TGTGCCAGTAGCACCGGGACAGGGGGGACCGGGGAGCTGTTTTTT. It yields the protein CASSTGTGGTGELFF.

V and J are TRBV5-1 and TRBJ1-4, with TRBD1 identical over 7 bases. Germline V lookup: CDR1 SGHRS, CDR2 YFSETQ. V lost 4 bases and J lost 8; bases outside the gene matches: 8. The CDR3 extends over 14 amino acids. This CDR3 reads CASSPGTAFEKLFF. In DNA form, the CDR3 reads TGCGCCAGCAGCCCGGGGACAGCATTCGAAAAACTGTTTTTT.

A few counts support this clonotype. V gene TRBV2 combines with J gene TRBJ2-5; tentative D call: TRBD2 (7 bases). CDR1 SNHLY and CDR2 FYNNEI come from the germline V gene. The CDR3 spans 14 residues. V gave up 8 bases and J gave up 1 base, with 14 bases separating them. The CDR3 bases are TGTGCCAGCGGAGGGGGGGGGCTCCAAGAGACCCAGTACTTC. The encoded protein is CASGGGGLQETQYF.

This clonotype showed up many times. The J gene is TRBJ2-3, the V gene TRBV6-1; possible D gene TRBD2, 5 bases. The CDR3 is made up of 16 amino acids. Germline CDR1 and CDR2: MNHNS and SASEGT. Trimming shortened V by 1 base and J by 0 bases, and 11 bases separated the two germline ends. The chain's CDR3 is CASSEGISDSTDTQYF. CDR3 coding DNA: TGTGCCAGCAGTGAAGGAATTAGCGATAGCACAGATACGCAGTATTTT.

The chain couples TRBV7-2 to TRBJ1-4; no clear D gene. The germline gives CDR1 SGHTA, CDR2 FQGNSA. This CDR3 has 15 amino acids. V gave up 1 base and J gave up 1 base, with 7 bases separating them. CDR3 nucleotide sequence: TGTGCCAGCAGCTTAGTTTGGGGAACTAATGAAAAACTGTTTTTT. It translates to CASSLVWGTNEKLFF.

This chain joins TRBV7-2 and TRBJ1-1, with a possible D match to TRBD1 (6 bases). Trimming removed 0 bases from V and 7 bases from J, with 15 bases in between. The CDR3 is 15 amino acids. CDR1 SGHTA and CDR2 FQGNSA come from the germline V gene. CDR3 amino acids: CASSLASGAGSEAFF. In DNA, the CDR3 is TGTGCCAGCAGCTTAGCGTCAGGGGCGGGGAGTGAAGCTTTCTTT.

This clonotype came up a few times. The genes are TRBV4-2 and TRBJ1-5; D remains ambiguous. This CDR3 spans 15 amino acids. The germline gives CDR1 LGHNA, CDR2 YNFKEQ. Trimming removed 0 bases at V and 9 bases at J, with 15 bases between. Here the CDR3 reads CASSQEGGGLAPQHF. The DNA for the CDR3 is TGTGCCAGCAGCCAAGAGGGTGGAGGATTAGCGCCCCAGCATTTT.

This clonotype was observed a handful of times. The chain combines TRBV6-4 with TRBJ1-5; TRBD1 is a possible D gene (5 bases). This CDR3 spans 13 amino acids. CDR1 is MRHNA and CDR2 is SNTAGT in the germline V gene. Trimming left V 5 bases short and J 6 bases short, with 11 bases between. The CDR3 sequence is CASSLGPAQPQHF. The CDR3 region has the DNA TGTGCCAGCAGTCTGGGACCGGCTCAGCCCCAGCATTTT.

Many counts were recorded for this clonotype. The chain uses TRBV3-1 and TRBJ2-1; TRBD2 matches at 7 bases. Germline V gene lookup returns CDR1 LGHDT and CDR2 YNNKEL (reference sequence). The CDR3 has 16 residues. Germline trimming cut 2 bases from V and 4 bases from J; bases unmatched to any gene: 8. CDR3: CASSQKGLPLYNEQFF. The CDR3 coding sequence is TGTGCCAGCAGCCAAAAGGGACTACCCTTATACAATGAGCAGTTCTTC.

This clonotype was seen repeatedly, ten times or more. V is TRBV3-1 and J is TRBJ2-3; TRBD2 matches at 10 bases. The CDR3 sequence is 17 residues long. Germline assignment: CDR1 LGHDT and CDR2 YNNKEL (reference sequence). With V trimmed by 0 bases and J by 4 bases, 7 bases remained unmatched. CDR3 loop: CASSQEGLAGVPDTQYF. The CDR3 DNA is TGTGCCAGCAGCCAAGAAGGGCTAGCGGGAGTCCCAGATACGCAGTATTTT.

This clonotype was seen only a few times. J is TRBJ1-1 and V is TRBV20-1; 7 bases are shared with TRBD1. Per the germline V gene, CDR1 is DFQATT and CDR2 is SNEGSKA (reference sequence). The CDR3 loop spans 13 amino acids. Germline trimming cut 5 bases from V and 7 bases from J; bases unmatched to any gene: 10. The CDR3 protein is CSAPQRGQSEAFF. DNA of the CDR3: TGCAGTGCTCCCCAGAGGGGACAGAGTGAAGCTTTCTTT.

The sample holds many counts of this clonotype. The chain recombines TRBV30 with TRBJ2-4; no definite D call. The germline V gene encodes CDR1 GTSNPN and CDR2 SVGIG (reference sequence). With 3 bases removed from V and 5 bases from J, the gap between germline ends came to 5 bases. The length of the CDR3 is 11 residues. CDR3 in amino acids: CAWSAQNIQYF. The DNA for the CDR3 is TGTGCCTGGAGCGCCCAAAACATTCAGTACTTC.